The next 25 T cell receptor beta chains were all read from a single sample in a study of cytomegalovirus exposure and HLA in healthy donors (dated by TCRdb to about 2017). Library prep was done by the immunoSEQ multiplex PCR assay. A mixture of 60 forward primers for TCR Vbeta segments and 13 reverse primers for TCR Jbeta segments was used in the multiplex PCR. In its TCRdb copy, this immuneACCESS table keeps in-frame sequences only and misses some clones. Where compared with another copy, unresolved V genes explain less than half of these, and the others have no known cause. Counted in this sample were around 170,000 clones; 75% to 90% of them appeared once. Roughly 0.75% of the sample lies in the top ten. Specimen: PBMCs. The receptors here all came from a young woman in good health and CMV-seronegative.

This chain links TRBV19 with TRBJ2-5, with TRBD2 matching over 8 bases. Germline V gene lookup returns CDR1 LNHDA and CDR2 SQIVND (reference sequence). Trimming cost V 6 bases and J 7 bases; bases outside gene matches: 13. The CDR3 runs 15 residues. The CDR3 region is CASRPAGANLGTQYF. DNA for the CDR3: TGTGCCAGTAGACCAGCGGGAGCAAATTTAGGGACCCAGTACTTC.

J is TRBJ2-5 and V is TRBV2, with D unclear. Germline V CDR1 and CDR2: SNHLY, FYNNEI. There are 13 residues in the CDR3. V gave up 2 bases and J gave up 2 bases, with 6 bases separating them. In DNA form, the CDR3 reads TGTGCCAGCAGTGAACAGGATCAAGAGACCCAGTACTTC. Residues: CASSEQDQETQYF.

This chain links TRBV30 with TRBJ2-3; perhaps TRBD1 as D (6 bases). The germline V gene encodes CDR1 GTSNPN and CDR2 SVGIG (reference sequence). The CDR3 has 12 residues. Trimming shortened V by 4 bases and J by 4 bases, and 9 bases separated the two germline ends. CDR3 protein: CAWTGAADTQYF. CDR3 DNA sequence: TGTGCCTGGACAGGGGCGGCAGATACGCAGTATTTT.

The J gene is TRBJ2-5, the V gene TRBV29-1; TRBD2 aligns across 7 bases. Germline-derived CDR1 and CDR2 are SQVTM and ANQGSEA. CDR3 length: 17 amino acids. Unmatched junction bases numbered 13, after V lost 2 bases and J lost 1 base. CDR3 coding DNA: TGCAGCGTTGAATCGGGTTGGGGGGGAGAAGTCCAAGAGACCCAGTACTTC. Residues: CSVESGWGGEVQETQYF.

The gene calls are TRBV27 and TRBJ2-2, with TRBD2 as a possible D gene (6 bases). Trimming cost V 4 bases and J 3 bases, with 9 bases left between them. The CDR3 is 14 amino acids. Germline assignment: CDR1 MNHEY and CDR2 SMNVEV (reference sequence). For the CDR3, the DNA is TGTGCCAGCAGTTACGGGACTTACACCGGGGAGCTGTTTTTT. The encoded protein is CASSYGTYTGELFF.

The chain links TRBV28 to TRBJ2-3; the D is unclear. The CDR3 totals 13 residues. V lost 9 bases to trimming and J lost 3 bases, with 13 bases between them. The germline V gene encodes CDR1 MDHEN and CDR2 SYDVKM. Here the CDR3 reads CASCGPGTDTQYF. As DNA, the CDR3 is TGTGCCAGTTGCGGCCCTGGGACAGATACGCAGTATTTT.

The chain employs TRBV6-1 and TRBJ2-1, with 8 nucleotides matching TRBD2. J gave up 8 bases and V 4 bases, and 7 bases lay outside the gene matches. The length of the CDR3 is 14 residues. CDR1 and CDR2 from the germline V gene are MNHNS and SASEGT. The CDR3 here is CASSAGGGRDEQFF. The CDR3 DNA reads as TGTGCCAGCAGTGCGGGCGGGGGGAGGGATGAGCAGTTCTTC.

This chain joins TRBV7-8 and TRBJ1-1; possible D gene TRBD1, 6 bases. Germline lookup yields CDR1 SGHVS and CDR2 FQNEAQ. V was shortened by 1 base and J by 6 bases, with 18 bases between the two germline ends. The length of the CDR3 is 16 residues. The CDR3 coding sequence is TGTGCCAGCAGCTTAGGGGTGGGAGGGGGGCAGTCTGAAGCTTTCTTT. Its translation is CASSLGVGGGQSEAFF.

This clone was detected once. The CDR3 DNA is TGCGCCAGCAGTCATGGTCTTGGACAGCTGAAACAGCCCCAGCATTTT. The encoded protein is CASSHGLGQLKQPQHF. The genes are TRBV23-1 and TRBJ1-5; D might be TRBD1 (6 bases). TRBV23-1 is filed as an ORF, its function uncertain. V lost 3 bases to trimming and J lost 7 bases, with 19 bases between them. This CDR3 contains 16 residues.

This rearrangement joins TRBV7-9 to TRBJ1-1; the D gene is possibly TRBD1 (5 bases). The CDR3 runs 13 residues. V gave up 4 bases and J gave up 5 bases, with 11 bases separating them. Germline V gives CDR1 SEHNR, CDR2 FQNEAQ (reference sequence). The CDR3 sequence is CASSYTQETEAFF. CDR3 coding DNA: TGTGCCAGCAGCTACACACAGGAAACTGAAGCTTTCTTT.

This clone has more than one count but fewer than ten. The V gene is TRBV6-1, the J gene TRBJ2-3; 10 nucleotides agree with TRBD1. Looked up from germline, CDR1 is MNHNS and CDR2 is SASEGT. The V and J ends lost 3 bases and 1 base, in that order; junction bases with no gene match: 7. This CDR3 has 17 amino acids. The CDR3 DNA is TGTGCCAGCAGTGACCGGACAGGGGGTATCGGCACAGATACGCAGTATTTT. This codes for CASSDRTGGIGTDTQYF.

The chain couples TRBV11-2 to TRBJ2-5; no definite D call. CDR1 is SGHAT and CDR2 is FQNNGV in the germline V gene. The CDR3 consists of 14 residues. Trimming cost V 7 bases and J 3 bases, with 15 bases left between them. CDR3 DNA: TGTGCCAGCACCGCGACGCGACTGGAAGAGACCCAGTACTTC. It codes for CASTATRLEETQYF.

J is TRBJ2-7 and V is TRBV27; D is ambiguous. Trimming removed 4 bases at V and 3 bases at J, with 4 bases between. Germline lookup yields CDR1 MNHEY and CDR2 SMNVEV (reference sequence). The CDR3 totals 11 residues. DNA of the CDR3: TGTGCCAGCAGTTCTAACTACGAGCAGTACTTC. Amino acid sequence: CASSSNYEQYF.

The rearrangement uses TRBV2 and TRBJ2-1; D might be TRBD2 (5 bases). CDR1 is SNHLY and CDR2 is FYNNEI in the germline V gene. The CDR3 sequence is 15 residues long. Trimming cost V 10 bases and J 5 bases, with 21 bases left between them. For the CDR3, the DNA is TGTGCCACCCAACCCTCTATTCCGGGAAACAATGAGCAGTTCTTC. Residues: CATQPSIPGNNEQFF.

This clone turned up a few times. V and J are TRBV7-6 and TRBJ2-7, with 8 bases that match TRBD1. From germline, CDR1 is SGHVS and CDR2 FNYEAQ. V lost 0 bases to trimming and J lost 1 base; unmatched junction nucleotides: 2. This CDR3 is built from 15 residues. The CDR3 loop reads CASSLAGTGSYEQYF. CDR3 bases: TGTGCCAGCAGCTTAGCGGGGACAGGTTCCTACGAGCAGTACTTC. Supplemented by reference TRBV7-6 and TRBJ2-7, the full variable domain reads GAGVSQSPRYKVTKRGQDVALRCDPISGHVSLYWYRQALGQGPEFLTYFNYEAQQDKSGLPNDRFSAERPEGSISTLTIQRTEQRDSAMYRCASSLAGTGSYEQYFGPGTRLTVT.

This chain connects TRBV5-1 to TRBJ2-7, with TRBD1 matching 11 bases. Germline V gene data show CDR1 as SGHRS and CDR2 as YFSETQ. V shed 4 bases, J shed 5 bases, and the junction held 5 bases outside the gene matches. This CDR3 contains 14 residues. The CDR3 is CASSRTGGENEQYF. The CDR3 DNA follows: TGCGCCAGCAGCCGGACAGGGGGCGAAAACGAGCAGTACTTC. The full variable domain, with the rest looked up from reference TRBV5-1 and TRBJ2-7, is KAGVTQTPRYLIKTRGQQVTLSCSPISGHRSVSWYQQTPGQGLQFLFEYFSETQRNKGNFPGRFSGRQFSNSRSEMNVSTLELGDSALYLCASSRTGGENEQYFGPGTRLTVT.

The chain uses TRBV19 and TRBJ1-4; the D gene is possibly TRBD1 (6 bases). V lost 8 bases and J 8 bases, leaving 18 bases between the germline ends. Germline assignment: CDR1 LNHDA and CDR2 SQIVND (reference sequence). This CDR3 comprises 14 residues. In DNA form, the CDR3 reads TGTGCCAGTTCTCTCGGACAGTTTGAGGAAAAACTGTTTTTT. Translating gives CASSLGQFEEKLFF. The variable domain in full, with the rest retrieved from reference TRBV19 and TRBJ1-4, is DGGITQSPKYLFRKEGQNVTLSCEQNLNHDAMYWYRQDPGQGLRLIYYSQIVNDFQKGDIAEGYSVSREKKESFPLTVTSAQKNPTAFYLCASSLGQFEEKLFFGSGTQLSVL.

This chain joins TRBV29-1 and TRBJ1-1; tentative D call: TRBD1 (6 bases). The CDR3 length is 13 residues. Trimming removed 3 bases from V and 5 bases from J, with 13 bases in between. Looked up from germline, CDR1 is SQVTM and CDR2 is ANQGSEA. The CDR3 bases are TGCAGCGTTGAGCAGGGGAGAGGTACTGAAGCTTTCTTT. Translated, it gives CSVEQGRGTEAFF.

CDR3: CASRGGTATNEKLFF. The CDR3 region has the DNA TGTGCCAGCAGGGGCGGGACAGCAACTAATGAAAAACTGTTTTTT. This rearrangement joins TRBV2 to TRBJ1-4, with TRBD1 matching over 7 bases. The CDR3 covers 15 residues. The V segment lost 6 bases and the J segment 0 bases; nucleotides outside the gene matches: 4. Germline CDR1 reads SNHLY; CDR2 reads FYNNEI.

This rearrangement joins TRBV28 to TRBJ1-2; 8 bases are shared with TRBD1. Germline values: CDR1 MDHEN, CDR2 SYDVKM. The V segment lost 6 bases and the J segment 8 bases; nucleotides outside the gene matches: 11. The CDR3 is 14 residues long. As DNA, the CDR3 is TGTGCCAGCAGACTCGGACAGGGAAGGGTAGGCTACACCTTC. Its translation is CASRLGQGRVGYTF.

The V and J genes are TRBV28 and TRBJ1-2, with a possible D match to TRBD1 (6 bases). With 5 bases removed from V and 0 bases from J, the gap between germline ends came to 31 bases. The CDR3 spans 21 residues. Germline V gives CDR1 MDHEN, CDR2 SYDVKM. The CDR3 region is CASSSQNGGAAGALTNYGYTF. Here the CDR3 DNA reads TGTGCCAGCAGTAGTCAAAATGGGGGCGCCGCGGGGGCCCTCACTAACTATGGCTACACCTTC.

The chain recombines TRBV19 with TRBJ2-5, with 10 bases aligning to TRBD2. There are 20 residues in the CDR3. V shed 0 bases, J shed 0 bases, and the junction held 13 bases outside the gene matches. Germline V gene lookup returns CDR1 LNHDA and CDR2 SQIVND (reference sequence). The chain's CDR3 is CASSIDGASGGEPYQETQYF. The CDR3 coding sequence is TGTGCCAGTAGTATAGATGGGGCTAGCGGGGGCGAGCCCTACCAAGAGACCCAGTACTTC.

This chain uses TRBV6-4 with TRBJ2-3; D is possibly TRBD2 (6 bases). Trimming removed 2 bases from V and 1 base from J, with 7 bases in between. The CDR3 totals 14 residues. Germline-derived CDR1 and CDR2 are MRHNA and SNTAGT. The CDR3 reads CASSDQRGTDTQYF. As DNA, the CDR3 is TGTGCCAGCAGTGACCAGCGGGGCACAGATACGCAGTATTTT.

The CDR3 DNA reads as TGCAGCGTTGAAGCTAACAGGGGGAACACTGAAGCTTTCTTT. This codes for CSVEANRGNTEAFF. The V call is TRBV29-1, the J call TRBJ1-1, with 7 bases that match TRBD1. V was pared by 1 base and J by 1 base, with 3 bases of the junction left unmatched. The CDR3 totals 14 residues. Germline V gene data show CDR1 as SQVTM and CDR2 as ANQGSEA.

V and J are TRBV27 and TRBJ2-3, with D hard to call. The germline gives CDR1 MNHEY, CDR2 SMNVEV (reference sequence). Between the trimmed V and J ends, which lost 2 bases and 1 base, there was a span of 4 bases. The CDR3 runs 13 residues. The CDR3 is CASSLSGTDTQYF. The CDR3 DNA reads TGTGCCAGCAGTTTAAGCGGCACAGATACGCAGTATTTT.